The 4 T cell receptor beta chains presented below share a single source sample, sequenced in a study of blood T cell repertoires in COVID-19. Sequenced by immunoSEQ multiplex PCR; TCRdb stores in-frame clones only, minus some. The profile shows 260,000 or so clones, approximately 80% of them singletons. Sequencing was performed on peripheral blood. These receptors were obtained from a woman in her sixties or seventies with acute or convalescent COVID-19.

The genes are TRBV3-1 (or the pseudogene TRBV3-2) and TRBJ2-5, with D tentatively TRBD2 (6 bases). There are 13 residues in the CDR3. The germline gives CDR1 LGHDT, CDR2 YNNKEL (reference sequence). With 5 bases removed from V and 4 bases from J, the gap between germline ends came to 11 bases. The CDR3, as DNA: TGTGCCAGCAGCATCTGGAGGGGAGAGACCCAGTACTTC. This gives the protein CASSIWRGETQYF.

This clone was counted only a few times. The gene calls are TRBV18 and TRBJ1-3; 9 nucleotides line up with TRBD1. This CDR3 spans 16 amino acids. V was clipped by 5 bases and J by 0 bases; unmatched bases: 5. Germline V CDR1 and CDR2: KGHSH, LQKENI. CDR3 sequence (DNA): TGTGCCAGCTCAGGTGGACAGGGGATCTCTGGAAACACCATATATTTT. Its translation is CASSGGQGISGNTIYF.

This chain links TRBV28 with TRBJ1-5, with 8 bases lining up with TRBD1. The germline gives CDR1 MDHEN, CDR2 SYDVKM. The CDR3 is made up of 14 amino acids. Germline trimming cut 6 bases from V and 4 bases from J; bases unmatched to any gene: 5. CDR3 sequence: CASSWGQANQPQHF. CDR3 nucleotides: TGTGCCAGCAGCTGGGGACAGGCAAATCAGCCCCAGCATTTT.

This chain links TRBV7-6 with TRBJ1-2; the match to TRBD1 covers 7 bases. This CDR3 has 13 amino acids. Germline V gene data show CDR1 as SGHVS and CDR2 as FNYEAQ. J was trimmed by 3 bases and V by 5 bases; bases with no gene match: 3. As DNA, the CDR3 is TGTGCCAGCAGCCCCGGGACAGACTATGGCTACACCTTC. Translating gives CASSPGTDYGYTF.